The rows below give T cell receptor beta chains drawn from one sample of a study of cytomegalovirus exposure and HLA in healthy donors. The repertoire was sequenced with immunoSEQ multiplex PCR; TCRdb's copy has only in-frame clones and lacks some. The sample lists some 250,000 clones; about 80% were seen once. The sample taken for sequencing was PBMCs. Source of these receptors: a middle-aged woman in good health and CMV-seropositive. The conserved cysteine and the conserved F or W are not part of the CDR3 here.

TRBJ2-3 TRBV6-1 ASSEPGGADTQY
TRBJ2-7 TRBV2 ASRVPGIVYEQY
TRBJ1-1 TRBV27 ASSKGGTEAF
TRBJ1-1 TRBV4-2 ASSIVPLNTEAF
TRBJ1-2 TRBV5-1 ASSFGVGPGGYT
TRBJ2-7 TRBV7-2 ASSLRLAGAGEQY
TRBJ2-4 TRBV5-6 ASSDSSAKNIQY
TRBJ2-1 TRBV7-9 SSSPYNEQF
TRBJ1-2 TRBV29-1 SVDGPGGGYT
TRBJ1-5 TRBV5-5 ASSRSGNQPQH
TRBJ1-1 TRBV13 ASSLTRGGTEAF
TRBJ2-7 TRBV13 ASSLGPPSSYEQY
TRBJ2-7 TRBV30 AWGRGGEQY
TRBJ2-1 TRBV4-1 ASSQDVLAGGTYNEQF
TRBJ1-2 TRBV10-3 AISAGQESYGYT
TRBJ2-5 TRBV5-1 ASSERGGQETQY
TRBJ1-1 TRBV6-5 ASSYSGAINTEAF
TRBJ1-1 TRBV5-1 ASSLVGAGDRAGGTEAF
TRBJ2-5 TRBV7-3 ASSRGFQETQY
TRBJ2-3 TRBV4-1 ASSQVGSGGAEDTQY
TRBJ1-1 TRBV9 ASSVGQGGTEAF
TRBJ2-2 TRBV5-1 ASSPQTLTKTTGELF
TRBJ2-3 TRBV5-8 ASDRGQGGADTQY